The 20 T cell receptor beta chains below were found in one sample sequenced in a study of CD4+ T cells in melanoma. The data were produced by immunoSEQ multiplex PCR, yet TCRdb's version contains in-frame clones alone and is incomplete. The sample records about 21,000 clones, around 80% being singletons. The sequencing input was cells from a culture (not recorded whether cultured in vitro). The receptors stem from a human donor with melanoma.

This chain links TRBV30 with TRBJ1-1; D is undetermined. V lost 4 bases to trimming and J lost 11 bases, with 14 bases between them. Per the germline V gene, CDR1 is GTSNPN and CDR2 is SVGIG (reference sequence). The CDR3 loop spans 11 amino acids. As DNA, the CDR3 is TGTGCCTGGAAAGGGCCTGGGTCGGCTTTCTTT. This gives the protein CAWKGPGSAFF.

The chain is built from TRBV7-9 and TRBJ1-6; 9 nucleotides line up with TRBD1. This CDR3 has 15 amino acids. Germline assignment: CDR1 SEHNR and CDR2 FQNEAQ (reference sequence). J lost 9 bases, V lost 6 bases, and 9 bases had no gene match. The CDR3: CASRAGQGLGSPLHF. The CDR3 nucleotides read TGTGCCAGCAGGGCGGGACAGGGTCTAGGTTCACCCCTCCACTTT.

This clone has more than one count but fewer than ten. CDR3 region: CASSPRTEETQYF. For the CDR3, the DNA is TGTGCCAGTAGTCCTCGGACAGAAGAGACCCAGTACTTC. The gene calls are TRBV19 and TRBJ2-5; maybe TRBD1 (6 bases). CDR1 LNHDA and CDR2 SQIVND come from the germline V gene (reference sequence). Trimming took 5 bases from V and 3 from J, leaving 10 bases between them. The CDR3 loop spans 13 amino acids. The variable domain in full, completed from reference TRBV19 and TRBJ2-5, reads DGGITQSPKYLFRKEGQNVTLSCEQNLNHDAMYWYRQDPGQGLRLIYYSQIVNDFQKGDIAEGYSVSREKKESFPLTVTSAQKNPTAFYLCASSPRTEETQYFGPGTRLLVL.

The chain uses TRBV9 and TRBJ1-2; D is unclear. Germline V gives CDR1 SGDLS, CDR2 YYNGEE. The CDR3 contains 14 residues. V lost 0 bases to trimming and J lost 4 bases, with 10 bases between them. CDR3 in amino acids: CASSVDSRGYGYTF. CDR3 nucleotides: TGTGCCAGCAGCGTAGACAGCCGGGGCTATGGCTACACCTTC.

V gene TRBV9 combines with J gene TRBJ2-3; TRBD2 is a possible D gene (6 bases). This CDR3 is 15 amino acids long. Germline CDR1 reads SGDLS; CDR2 reads YYNGEE. The V end was cut by 4 bases, the J end by 6 bases, with 18 bases between. The DNA of the CDR3 is TGTGCCAGCAGCCCCCGGACTAATCTCGCGGATACGCAGTATTTT. This codes for CASSPRTNLADTQYF.

J is TRBJ1-6 and V is TRBV7-9; 8 nucleotides match TRBD1. Germline lookup yields CDR1 SEHNR and CDR2 FQNEAQ (reference sequence). This CDR3 comprises 14 residues. The junction had 7 bases not matched to a gene; V was cut back by 6 bases and J by 9 bases. Written as DNA, the CDR3 is TGTGCCAGCAGGCCAGGGGGCTACGGTTCACCCCTCCACTTT. Translated: CASRPGGYGSPLHF.

This rearrangement joins TRBV20-1 to TRBJ1-2; a possible D gene is TRBD1 (6 bases). The CDR3 loop spans 11 amino acids. V was shortened by 6 bases and J by 11 bases, with 16 bases between the two germline ends. CDR1 and CDR2 from the germline V gene are DFQATT and SNEGSKA (reference sequence). The CDR3 region is CSASRGSVYTF. In DNA, the CDR3 is TGCAGTGCGAGCAGGGGTAGTGTTTACACCTTC.

The chain combines TRBV7-8 with TRBJ2-2; 9 bases are a match to TRBD2. This CDR3 region has 15 residues. V trimming: 4 bases; J trimming: 4 bases; junction bases outside the gene matches: 4. The germline V gene has CDR1 SGHVS and CDR2 FQNEAQ. CDR3 bases: TGTGCCAGCAGCTGGGTAGCGGGGGTCACCGGGGAGCTGTTTTTT. Residues: CASSWVAGVTGELFF.

The chain couples TRBV11-2 to TRBJ2-3; 10 bases fit TRBD1. The CDR3 runs 15 residues. The germline V gene has CDR1 SGHAT and CDR2 FQNNGV. The J segment lost 6 bases and the V segment lost 3 bases, leaving 6 bases of the junction unmatched. CDR3 residues: CASSFRRDRGDTQYF. The CDR3 DNA reads as TGTGCCAGCAGCTTCCGCCGGGACAGGGGCGATACGCAGTATTTT. The variable domain in full, with the rest retrieved from reference TRBV11-2 and TRBJ2-3, is EAGVAQSPRYKIIEKRQSVAFWCNPISGHATLYWYQQILGQGPKLLIQFQNNGVVDDSQLPKDRFSAERLKGVDSTLKIQPAKLEDSAVYLCASSFRRDRGDTQYFGPGTRLTVL.

V and J are TRBV11-2 and TRBJ1-2; 7 nucleotides line up with TRBD1. The CDR3 is 13 amino acids. V trimming: 3 bases; J trimming: 6 bases; junction bases outside the gene matches: 4. From germline, CDR1 is SGHAT and CDR2 FQNNGV. The CDR3 reads CASSLGQLDGYTF. For the CDR3, the DNA is TGTGCCAGCAGCTTGGGACAGTTAGATGGCTACACCTTC.

The chain employs TRBV18 and TRBJ1-5; D ambiguous. Germline CDR1 and CDR2: KGHSH and LQKENI. CDR3 length equals 15 residues. Trimming took 5 bases from V and 2 from J, leaving 13 bases between them. The CDR3 sequence is CASSSEVLGNQPQHF. The DNA for the CDR3 is TGTGCCAGCTCATCCGAGGTTCTGGGCAATCAGCCCCAGCATTTT. Complete variable domain (other parts from reference TRBV18 and TRBJ1-5): NAGVMQNPRHLVRRRGQEARLRCSPMKGHSHVYWYRQLPEEGLKFMVYLQKENIIDESGMPKERFSAEFPKEGPSILRIQQVVRGDSAAYFCASSSEVLGNQPQHFGDGTRLSIL.

This chain uses TRBV6-6 with TRBJ2-7, with D possibly being TRBD1 or TRBD2 (5 bases each). The V end lost 2 bases, the J end lost 7 bases, and 9 bases lay between the germline ends. The CDR3 has 12 residues. CDR1 and CDR2 from the germline V gene are MNHNY and SVGAGI (reference sequence). In nucleotides, the CDR3 is TGTGCCAGCAGTTACGAGGGACGGGAGCAGTACTTC. It is translated as CASSYEGREQYF.

Regarding this clone: Relative to the germline gene, one junction end is altered; a read error may explain this. The V call is TRBV5-1, the J call TRBJ2-1, with D perhaps assigned TRBD1 or TRBD2 (5 bases each). Germline V CDR1 and CDR2: SGHRS, YFSETQ. The CDR3 is 12 amino acids. CDR3 bases: TGCGCCAGCAGCTTGGGCGAGGGGACCTTTCTCTTC. It codes for CASSLGEGTFLF. Full variable domain (rest looked up from reference TRBV5-1 and TRBJ2-1): KAGVTQTPRYLIKTRGQQVTLSCSPISGHRSVSWYQQTPGQGLQFLFEYFSETQRNKGNFPGRFSGRQFSNSRSEMNVSTLELGDSALYLCASSLGEGTFLFGPGTRLTVL.

This chain uses TRBV7-6 with TRBJ2-2; D is uncertain. The germline gives CDR1 SGHVS, CDR2 FNYEAQ. V dropped 5 bases and J dropped 4 bases, with 8 bases sitting between them. The CDR3 contains 13 residues. The CDR3 loop reads CASSAWGTGELFF. CDR3 coding DNA: TGTGCCAGCAGCGCTTGGGGCACCGGGGAGCTGTTTTTT.

V usage is TRBV5-1 and J usage is TRBJ2-3; 7 bases agree with TRBD2. Germline V lookup: CDR1 SGHRS, CDR2 YFSETQ. J gave up 0 bases and V 3 bases, and 10 bases lay outside the gene matches. The CDR3 sequence is 17 residues long. CDR3 sequence reads: CASSSLILAVSTDTQYF. For the CDR3, the DNA is TGCGCCAGCAGCTCCCTAATTCTAGCGGTTAGCACAGATACGCAGTATTTT.

The chain combines TRBV5-5 with TRBJ1-1; D gene uncertain. CDR3 size: 15 residues. The V and J ends lost 5 bases and 4 bases respectively, with 18 bases between them. Germline-derived CDR1 and CDR2 are SGHKS and YYEKEE (reference sequence). The CDR3 sequence is CASRKGTGDGTEAFF. The CDR3 DNA reads as TGTGCCAGCAGGAAGGGTACTGGTGATGGCACTGAAGCTTTCTTT.

This rearrangement joins TRBV4-1 to TRBJ2-4; 9 nucleotides match TRBD1. In germline, CDR1 is MGHRA, CDR2 YSYEKL. CDR3 length equals 18 residues. V lost 0 bases, J lost 1 base, and 7 bases stayed unmatched. The CDR3 spells CASSQDLGQGRAKNIQYF. The CDR3 DNA sequence: TGCGCCAGCAGCCAAGATCTCGGACAGGGGCGTGCCAAAAACATTCAGTACTTC.

V usage is TRBV7-3 and J usage is TRBJ1-3; a possible D gene is TRBD1 (5 bases). The CDR3 covers 13 residues. Trimming stripped 1 base from V and 7 bases from J, with 8 bases between. Germline CDR1 SGHTA, CDR2 FQGTGA. CDR3 amino acids: CASSLNRGNTIYF. CDR3 sequence (DNA): TGTGCCAGCAGCTTAAACCGGGGGAACACCATATATTTT.

The chain is built from TRBV7-6 and TRBJ2-1; TRBD2 aligns across 8 bases. This CDR3 contains 18 residues. The J segment lost 0 bases and the V segment lost 5 bases, leaving 12 bases of the junction unmatched. CDR1 is SGHVS, CDR2 FNYEAQ, per germline. CDR3 amino acids: CASSPRVAGISSYNEQFF. The CDR3 nucleotides are TGTGCCAGCAGCCCTCGGGTAGCGGGGATTAGCTCCTACAATGAGCAGTTCTTC.

The chain uses TRBV5-1 and TRBJ2-7; possibly TRBD1 or TRBD2 for D (5 bases each). Per the germline V gene, CDR1 is SGHRS and CDR2 is YFSETQ. The CDR3 length is 13 residues. Trimming removed 2 bases from V and 2 bases from J, with 8 bases in between. The CDR3: CASSLEGTYEQYF. CDR3 sequence (DNA): TGCGCCAGCAGCTTAGAGGGGACCTACGAGCAGTACTTC. The full variable domain, completed using reference TRBV5-1 and TRBJ2-7, is KAGVTQTPRYLIKTRGQQVTLSCSPISGHRSVSWYQQTPGQGLQFLFEYFSETQRNKGNFPGRFSGRQFSNSRSEMNVSTLELGDSALYLCASSLEGTYEQYFGPGTRLTVT.